This T cell receptor beta chain was sequenced during a study of shared clonotypes between healthy human individuals. For the study at large: Donors had three CD4 naive, three CD4 memory, two CD8 naive and one CD8 memory plate apiece. Study-wide results and limits: Having only a few donors restricted how much genetic and exposure-history diversity was captured.

Donors comprised healthy HIV-negative adults lacking recent acute infections or vaccinations. Splitting the CD4+ cells yielded a CD45RA+ naive subset and a CD45RA-negative memory subset. Turning to this clone: The antigen is unknown.

Clones were sequenced by immunoSEQ multiplex PCR, and TCRdb holds only the in-frame ones, with some missing. The repertoire has 950,000 to 1,300,000 clones, roughly 80% of them found once; the top ten carry about 1.5%. The sequenced sample was memory CD4+ T cells sorted from blood. Subset indicated: CD45RA-negative fraction. The source is a man between 18 and 35 years old in good health.

The CDR3 DNA is TGTGCCAGCAGCTTAGGACAGGGGGCCTACGAGCAGTACTTC. Protein product: CASSLGQGAYEQYF. The chain is built from TRBV5-4 and TRBJ2-7; TRBD1 matches at 10 bases. Per the germline V gene, CDR1 is SGHNT and CDR2 is YYREEE (reference sequence). Germline trimming cut 2 bases from V and 2 bases from J; bases unmatched to any gene: 1. The CDR3 sequence is 14 residues long.